Below are 12 T cell receptor beta chains sequenced from a single sample in a study of cytomegalovirus exposure and HLA in healthy donors (dated by TCRdb to the late 2010s). To prepare the library, the immunoSEQ multiplex PCR assay was applied. For the multiplex PCR, a mixture combining 60 forward primers for TCR Vbeta segments and 13 reverse primers for TCR Jbeta segments was used. TCRdb re-hosts the immuneACCESS table, in-frame sequences only. Its copies lack some clones; in the studies checked, an unresolved V gene accounts for under half of them, and the cause for the rest is not known. Counted in this sample were 90,000 to 110,000 clones; approximately 71% of them appeared once. The top ten clones comprise 5.4% of the sample. The sequencing input was PBMCs. Source of these receptors: a woman between 70 and 85 years old in good health and CMV-seropositive.

The rearrangement links TRBV29-1 to TRBJ1-5; 8 nucleotides line up with TRBD1. Trimming took 3 bases from V and 1 from J; bases not matched to a gene: 11. CDR3 size: 17 residues. CDR1 SQVTM and CDR2 ANQGSEA come from the germline V gene. The CDR3 protein is CSVEDRELPGSNQPQHF. CDR3 DNA: TGCAGCGTTGAGGACAGGGAACTACCAGGGAGCAATCAGCCCCAGCATTTT. The variable domain in full, completed from reference TRBV29-1 and TRBJ1-5, reads SAVISQKPSRDICQRGTSLTIQCQVDSQVTMMFWYRQQPGQSLTLIATANQGSEATYESGFVIDKFPISRPNLTFSTLTVSNMSPEDSSIYLCSVEDRELPGSNQPQHFGDGTRLSIL.

The V call is TRBV6-5, the J call TRBJ1-5; TRBD1 agrees at 7 bases. The J segment lost 7 bases and the V segment lost 6 bases, leaving 3 bases of the junction unmatched. Germline V lookup: CDR1 MNHEY, CDR2 SVGAGI. This CDR3 is built from 12 residues. CDR3 loop: CASSRQGQPQHF. Written as DNA, the CDR3 is TGTGCCAGCAGCCGACAGGGACAGCCCCAGCATTTT.

This chain connects TRBV9 to TRBJ2-7, with D possibly matching TRBD1 (8 bases). V lost 0 bases, J lost 2 bases, and 12 bases lay in between. CDR1 SGDLS and CDR2 YYNGEE come from the germline V gene. The length of the CDR3 is 15 residues. The DNA of the CDR3 is TGTGCCAGCAGCGTAGCACAGGGGGGGACCTACGAGCAGTACTTC. Encoded protein: CASSVAQGGTYEQYF.

This rearrangement joins TRBV4-1 to TRBJ1-1; D is unresolved. V lost 1 base to trimming and J lost 1 base, with 13 bases between them. This CDR3 comprises 16 residues. Germline V gene sequence: CDR1 MGHRA, CDR2 YSYEKL. CDR3 DNA: TGCGCCAGCAGCCAAGTAGGCGCCCCAGGGAACACTGAAGCTTTCTTT. Residues: CASSQVGAPGNTEAFF.

V and J are TRBV4-3 and TRBJ1-4; the D is unclear. Trimming removed 0 bases at V and 5 bases at J, with 13 bases between. The CDR3 length is 16 residues. CDR1 is LGHNA, CDR2 YSLEER, per germline. CDR3 sequence: CASSQDLAVPNEKLFF. CDR3 DNA sequence: TGCGCCAGCAGCCAAGACTTGGCGGTGCCAAATGAAAAACTGTTTTTT.

This chain connects TRBV7-2 to TRBJ1-4, with 8 bases matching TRBD1. V shed 4 bases, J shed 8 bases, and the junction held 18 bases outside the gene matches. The germline V gene has CDR1 SGHTA and CDR2 FQGNSA. This CDR3 spans 18 amino acids. CDR3 protein: CASSSLSYRGGAKEKLFF. The CDR3, as DNA: TGTGCCAGCAGCTCCCTTAGCTACAGGGGGGGCGCGAAGGAAAAACTGTTTTTT. The full variable domain, rest sourced from reference TRBV7-2 and TRBJ1-4, is GAGVSQSPSNKVTEKGKDVELRCDPISGHTALYWYRQSLGQGLEFLIYFQGNSAPDKSGLPSDRFSAERTGGSVSTLTIQRTQQEDSAVYLCASSSLSYRGGAKEKLFFGSGTQLSVL.

This clone was observed a few times. The V call is TRBV7-2, the J call TRBJ2-1; D might be TRBD2 (6 bases). This CDR3 is 15 amino acids long. Trimming took off 7 bases at V and 3 bases at J, with 16 bases between the two ends. The V gene's germline CDR1 is SGHTA and CDR2 FQGNSA. The CDR3 DNA is TGTGCCAGCACACCCGAGAGTAGCGGCTACAATGAGCAGTTCTTC. This gives the protein CASTPESSGYNEQFF.

The CDR3 is CASSTGDRFYEQYF. The CDR3, as DNA: TGTGCCAGTAGTACAGGGGACAGATTCTACGAGCAGTACTTC. The chain uses TRBV19 and TRBJ2-7, with 7 bases fitting TRBD1. CDR1 and CDR2 from the germline V gene are LNHDA and SQIVND (reference sequence). Trimming at V came to 4 bases and at J to 3 bases, leaving 6 bases not matched to a gene. CDR3 size: 14 residues. The entire variable domain, with the rest obtained from reference TRBV19 and TRBJ2-7, is as follows: DGGITQSPKYLFRKEGQNVTLSCEQNLNHDAMYWYRQDPGQGLRLIYYSQIVNDFQKGDIAEGYSVSREKKESFPLTVTSAQKNPTAFYLCASSTGDRFYEQYFGPGTRLTVT.

The rearrangement uses TRBV7-2 and TRBJ1-1; 7 bases are shared with TRBD1. Germline V gene sequence: CDR1 SGHTA, CDR2 FQGNSA. V lost 2 bases to trimming and J lost 10 bases; unmatched junction nucleotides: 7. The CDR3 sequence is 13 residues long. CDR3 DNA sequence: TGTGCCAGCAGCTTAAATACAGGGGAACGAGCTTTCTTT. Translated: CASSLNTGERAFF.

The chain has TRBV4-3 and TRBJ2-7; tentative D call: TRBD2 (6 bases). The CDR3 contains 15 residues. Germline V CDR1 and CDR2: LGHNA, YSLEER. The germline V and J ends were trimmed by 0 bases and 3 bases, with 12 bases remaining between them. The CDR3 coding sequence is TGCGCCAGCAGCCAAGAATCTAGCGCAGGCTACGAGCAGTACTTC. It yields the protein CASSQESSAGYEQYF.

The sample holds one count of this clone. The rearrangement uses TRBV5-1 and TRBJ2-2, with TRBD1 identical over 7 bases. CDR3 length equals 15 residues. V was pared by 4 bases and J by 0 bases, with 3 bases of the junction left unmatched. Germline CDR1 is SGHRS and CDR2 is YFSETQ. DNA of the CDR3: TGCGCCAGCAGCCCTGGGACAGCGAACACCGGGGAGCTGTTTTTT. Its protein is CASSPGTANTGELFF.

The table lists this clone with a few counts. The chain uses TRBV2 and TRBJ1-5; the match to TRBD1 covers 7 bases. Looked up from germline, CDR1 is SNHLY and CDR2 is FYNNEI. Unmatched junction bases numbered 5, after V lost 3 bases and J lost 0 bases. The CDR3 has 16 amino acids. Here the CDR3 DNA reads TGTGCCAGCAGTGACTCGGGACAGAATAGCAATCAGCCCCAGCATTTT. This encodes CASSDSGQNSNQPQHF.